This T cell receptor (beta chain) derives from a study of T cells in Graves' hyperthyroidism and ophthalmopathy. Looked up from germline, CDR1 is MNHNS and CDR2 is SASEGT. Trimming left V 4 bases short and J 2 bases short, with 6 bases between. The CDR3 is made up of 14 amino acids. Study-level findings and limits: Most clonotypes expanded in the thyroid (above 0.001) were also present in blood. The authors' 13 V-J model separated ophthalmopathy from stable hyperthyroidism.

This clonotype was recorded many times. What it binds is not known. Template material for amplifying TCR beta CDR3 regions consisted of RNA transcripts. When the TCR CDR3 underwent first-round RT-PCR, the HTBI primer set was used. A single record per CDR3 protein comes from TCRdb applying MiXCR to the multiplex PCR reads. The top ten clones hold less than 30% of a sample with roughly 510,000 distinct CDR3 sequences, roughly 20% of them seen once. An absence of ophthalmopathy progression within 18 months meant stable Graves' hyperthyroidism. The sample taken for sequencing was blood. V usage is TRBV6-1 and J usage is TRBJ2-6; D perhaps matches TRBD2 (5 bases). The origin of this receptor is a man between 18 and 29 years old with Graves' hyperthyroidism. This CDR3 is CASSGEPGANVLTF. DNA for the CDR3: TGTGCCAGCAGTGGGGAGCCTGGGGCCAACGTCCTGACTTTC.